This T cell receptor beta chain was found in a study of blood T cell repertoires in COVID-19. Looking at the study overall: PBMCs, B-cell-depleted T cells, or T cells provided the cDNA or gDNA that made up the material.

This clone has just a few counts. Assay used: immunoSEQ multiplex PCR; TCRdb lists only in-frame clones, some missing. The sample lists some 150,000 clones, 89% occurring once. This CDR3 region has 12 residues. Germline V CDR1 and CDR2: LGHDT, YNNKEL (reference sequence). V gave up 0 bases and J gave up 5 bases, with 5 bases separating them. V is TRBV3-1 (or the pseudogene TRBV3-2) and J is TRBJ2-7; the D is unclear. Sequences were obtained from peripheral blood. This sequence was found in a human donor in a cohort sampled during active COVID-19. The CDR3 reads CASSQDRDEQYF. DNA of the CDR3: TGTGCCAGCAGCCAAGATCGGGACGAGCAGTACTTC.